This T cell receptor beta chain is drawn from a study of shared clonotypes between healthy human individuals. With respect to this clone: What it binds is not known.

Whole-study findings and limits: For naive CD4 cells, around 5% of clonotypes were shared across a few donors. A generally larger estimated richness was seen in naive subsets than in memory subsets.

V was pared by 2 bases and J by 4 bases, with 11 bases between. CDR3 length: 14 residues. The germline V gene encodes CDR1 MNHEY and CDR2 SVGAGI. Assay: immunoSEQ multiplex PCR; the TCRdb copy retains only in-frame clones and omits some. The sample lists approximately 2,000,000 clones, around 90% occurring once. Source material: naive CD4+ T cells from PBMCs. Documented subset: CD45RA+ positively selected. The sequence was obtained from a young man in good health. Some clones in this sample may be carry-over from other donors' samples. This rearrangement joins TRBV6-5 to TRBJ1-2; unclear D gene. The CDR3 spells CASSYRGSGYGYTF. The CDR3, as DNA: TGTGCCAGCAGTTACCGGGGTTCCGGCTATGGCTACACCTTC.